This TCR beta chain was documented in a study of T cell responses to AZD1222 COVID-19 vaccine. Looking at the study overall: The study pooled second doses at about 4 or about 12 weeks. Study conclusions and caveats: Vaccination with two AZD1222 doses was followed by a rise in Spike-specific TCR breadth and depth. Donors were chiefly white British, with a greater number of females, and clonal diversity was perhaps underestimated. Only a handful of AZD1222 recipients, six or seven in all, had baseline seropositivity.

Per the germline V gene, CDR1 is SGHAT and CDR2 is FQNNGV. The length of the CDR3 is 11 residues. The germline V and J ends were trimmed by 1 base and 8 bases, with 5 bases remaining between them. Sequenced by immunoSEQ multiplex PCR; TCRdb stores in-frame clones only, minus some. The sample lists 100,000 to 120,000 clones, 88% occurring once. As to this clone: The antigen is undetermined.

Sample: peripheral blood, taken on day 0 of AZD1222 vaccination. The chain is built from TRBV11-2 and TRBJ1-1, with D unresolved. The clonotype was recovered from an adult in good health. CDR3 in DNA: TGTGCCAGCAGCTTAGGGACGGAAGCTTTCTTT. Encoded protein: CASSLGTEAFF.